Listed here is a single T cell receptor (beta chain). Its antigen target is currently unknown. Base qualities are not provided; no much larger clone lies one nucleotide away. This record belongs to a study of blood T cell repertoires in COVID-19 (TCRdb year 2020). The study in broad terms: Collaborator samples came from the United States, Italy and Spain and covered acute and convalescent phases of COVID-19. The prospective study material was composed of cDNA or gDNA derived from T cells, B-cell-depleted T cells, or PBMCs. A freely available public database, intended as a resource for researchers studying the immune response to SARS-CoV-2, is where the repertoires were released. Subjects who had been exposed to COVID-19, were actively infected with it, or had recovered from it provided the deeply sampled blood TCRbeta repertoires that made up the dataset. A de-identified subject ID, COVID-19 status, age in years and sex were almost always included in the sample metadata. Where available, HLA class I and class II types were taken from metadata supplied by the sample provider and were not determined by assay-based typing. The samples were drawn from the first 160 participants of the ongoing ImmuneRACE study and from 1,254 subjects provided by 6 global collaborators.

Each collaborating institution followed its own protocols to collect whole blood in K2EDTA tubes. For TCRbeta analysis, collaborators shipped samples in one of three forms: frozen whole blood, isolated PBMCs, or DNA extracted from either of those sample types. Study-wide findings and limitations: The quantity of clinical and demographic metadata differed by source and by participant and was supplied without curation.

The germline ends are 13 bases apart after V is trimmed by 6 bases and J by 1 base. The germline V gene supplies CDR1 SQVTM and CDR2 ANQGSEA. The CDR3 runs 14 amino acids, cysteine and phenylalanine included. Solely the CDR3 DNA is kept, with 42 bases framed from the first base. TCRbeta CDR3 regions were amplified from genomic DNA by means of the immunoSEQ Assay, a bias-controlled multiplex PCR. Concerning the study's data processing: The number of nucleated cells in each sample was estimated by amplification of reference gene primers within the assay. To quantify the absolute abundance of each unique TCRbeta CDR3 rearrangement, sequence reads were collapsed and filtered. For each sample, productive Simpson clonality was calculated by taking the square root of Simpson's diversity index across productive rearrangements. In TCRdb, the immuneACCESS table is reduced to in-frame sequences with V and J assigned. These tables do not hold every clone; where another copy was compared, an unresolved V gene accounts for under half, and the others remain unexplained. That table is the source of V, J and clone size, and D and trimming were worked out from the DNA. The sample table records some 250,000 clones; around 90% of these occur just once. Approximately 6.8% of the sample rests with the top ten.

The sequence derives from a woman in her 70s with active or convalescent COVID-19. The source material was peripheral blood. The chain couples TRBV29-1 to TRBJ2-1; no D gene call is confident. The CDR3 protein is CSVELTGSYNEQFF. The base sequence is TGCAGCGTCGAGCTGACCGGGTCCTACAATGAGCAGTTCTTC.